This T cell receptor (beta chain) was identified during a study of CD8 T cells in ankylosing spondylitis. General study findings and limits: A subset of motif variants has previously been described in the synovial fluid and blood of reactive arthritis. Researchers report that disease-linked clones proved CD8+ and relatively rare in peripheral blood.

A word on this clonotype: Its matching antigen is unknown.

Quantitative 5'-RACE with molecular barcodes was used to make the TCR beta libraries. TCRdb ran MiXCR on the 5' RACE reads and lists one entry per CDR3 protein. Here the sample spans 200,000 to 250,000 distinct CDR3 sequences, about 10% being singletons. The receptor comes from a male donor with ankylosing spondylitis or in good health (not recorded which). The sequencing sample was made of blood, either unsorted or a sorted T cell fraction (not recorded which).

This CDR3 is CSARDPQKGSYEQYF. The DNA of the CDR3 is TGCAGTGCTAGAGATCCTCAGAAAGGGTCCTACGAGCAGTACTTC. V usage is TRBV20-1 and J usage is TRBJ2-7; D gene ambiguous. Germline V gene sequence: CDR1 DFQATT, CDR2 SNEGSKA (reference sequence). The CDR3 has 15 residues. Trimming left V 0 bases short and J 1 base short, with 13 bases between.